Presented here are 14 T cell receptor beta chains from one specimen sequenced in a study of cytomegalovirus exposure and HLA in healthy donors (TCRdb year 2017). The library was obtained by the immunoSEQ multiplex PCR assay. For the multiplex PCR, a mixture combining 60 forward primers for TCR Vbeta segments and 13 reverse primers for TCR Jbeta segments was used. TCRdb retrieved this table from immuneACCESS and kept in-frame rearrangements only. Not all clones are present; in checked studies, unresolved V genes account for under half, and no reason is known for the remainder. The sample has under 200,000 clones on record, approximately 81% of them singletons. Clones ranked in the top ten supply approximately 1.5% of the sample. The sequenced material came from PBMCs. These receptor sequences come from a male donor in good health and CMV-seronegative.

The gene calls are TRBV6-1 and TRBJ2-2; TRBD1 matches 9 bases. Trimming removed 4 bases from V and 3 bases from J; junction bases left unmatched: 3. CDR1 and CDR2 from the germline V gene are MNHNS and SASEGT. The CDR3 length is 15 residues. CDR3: CASSATGGHTGELFF. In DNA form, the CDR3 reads TGTGCCAGCAGTGCGACAGGGGGTCACACCGGGGAGCTGTTTTTT.

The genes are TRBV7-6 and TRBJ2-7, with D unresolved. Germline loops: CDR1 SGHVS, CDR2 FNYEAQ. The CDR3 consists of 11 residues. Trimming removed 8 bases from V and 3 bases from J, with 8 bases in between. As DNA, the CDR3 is TGTGCCAGCCTGAGAGGCTACGAGCAGTACTTC. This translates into CASLRGYEQYF.

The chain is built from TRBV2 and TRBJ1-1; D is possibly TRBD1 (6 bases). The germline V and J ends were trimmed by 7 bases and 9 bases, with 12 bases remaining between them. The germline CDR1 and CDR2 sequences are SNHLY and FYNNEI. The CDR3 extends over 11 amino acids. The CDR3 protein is CASNRDNKAFF. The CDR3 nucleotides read TGTGCCAGCAACCGGGACAACAAAGCTTTCTTT.

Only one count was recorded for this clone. CDR3: CSSVGRNTEAFF. Here the CDR3 DNA reads TGCTCGTCCGTCGGTCGGAACACTGAAGCTTTCTTT. This chain links TRBV29-1 with TRBJ1-1; no clear D. This CDR3 has 12 residues. From germline, CDR1 is SQVTM and CDR2 ANQGSEA.

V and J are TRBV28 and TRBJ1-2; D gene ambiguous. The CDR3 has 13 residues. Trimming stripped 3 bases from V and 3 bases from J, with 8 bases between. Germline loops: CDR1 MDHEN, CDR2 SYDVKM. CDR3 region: CASSFGHDYGYTF. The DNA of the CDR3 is TGTGCCAGCAGTTTTGGGCATGACTATGGCTACACCTTC.

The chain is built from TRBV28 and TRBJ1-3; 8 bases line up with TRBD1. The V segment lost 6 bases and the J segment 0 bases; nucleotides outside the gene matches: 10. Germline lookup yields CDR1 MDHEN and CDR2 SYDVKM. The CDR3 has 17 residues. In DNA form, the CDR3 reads TGTGCCAGCAGCTCATTCAGGGGGCAGAGCTCTGGAAACACCATATATTTT. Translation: CASSSFRGQSSGNTIYF.

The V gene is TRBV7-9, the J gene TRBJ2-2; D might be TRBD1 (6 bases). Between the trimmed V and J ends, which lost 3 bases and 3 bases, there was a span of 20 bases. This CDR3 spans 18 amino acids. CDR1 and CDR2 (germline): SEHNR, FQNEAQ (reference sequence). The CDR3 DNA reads TGTGCCAGCAGCTTTGGGGGAAACAGGGTTTGGGACACCGGGGAGCTGTTTTTT. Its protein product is CASSFGGNRVWDTGELFF.

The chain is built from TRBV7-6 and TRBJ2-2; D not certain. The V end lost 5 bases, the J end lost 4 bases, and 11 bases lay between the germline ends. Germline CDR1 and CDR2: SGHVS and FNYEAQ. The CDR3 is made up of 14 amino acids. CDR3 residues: CASSPGVRTGELFF. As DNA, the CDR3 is TGTGCCAGCAGCCCCGGTGTACGCACCGGGGAGCTGTTTTTT.

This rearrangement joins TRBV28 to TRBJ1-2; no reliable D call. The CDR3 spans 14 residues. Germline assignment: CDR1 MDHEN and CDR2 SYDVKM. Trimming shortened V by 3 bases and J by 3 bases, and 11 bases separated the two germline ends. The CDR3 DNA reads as TGTGCCAGCAGTTTGGTAATGGGAGACTATGGCTACACCTTC. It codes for CASSLVMGDYGYTF.

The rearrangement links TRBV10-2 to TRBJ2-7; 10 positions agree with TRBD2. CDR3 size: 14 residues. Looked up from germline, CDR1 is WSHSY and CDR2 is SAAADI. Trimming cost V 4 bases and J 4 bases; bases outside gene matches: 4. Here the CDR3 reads CASSGSSGSYEQYF. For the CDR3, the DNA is TGCGCCAGCAGTGGATCTAGCGGGAGTTACGAGCAGTACTTC.

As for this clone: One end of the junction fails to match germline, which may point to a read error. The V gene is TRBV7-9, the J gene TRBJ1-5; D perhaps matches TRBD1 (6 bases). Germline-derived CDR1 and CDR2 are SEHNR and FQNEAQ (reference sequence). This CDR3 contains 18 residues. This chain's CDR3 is CSSSLIPGAGDFSQPQHF. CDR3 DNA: TGTTCCAGCAGCTTAATCCCTGGGGCAGGGGATTTTAGTCAGCCCCAGCATTTT.

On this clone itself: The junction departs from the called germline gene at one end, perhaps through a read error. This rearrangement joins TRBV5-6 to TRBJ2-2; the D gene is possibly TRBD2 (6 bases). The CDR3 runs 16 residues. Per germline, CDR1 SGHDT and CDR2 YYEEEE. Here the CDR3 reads CASSLSYLRDTGGLFF. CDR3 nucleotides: TGTGCCAGCAGCTTGAGTTATTTGCGCGATACCGGGGGGCTGTTTTTT.

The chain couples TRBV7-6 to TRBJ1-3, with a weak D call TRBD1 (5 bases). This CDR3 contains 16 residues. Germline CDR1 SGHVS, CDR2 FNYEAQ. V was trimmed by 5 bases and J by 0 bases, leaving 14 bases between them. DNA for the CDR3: TGTGCCAGCAGCCCTCTCGGGGGAGACTCTGGAAACACCATATATTTT. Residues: CASSPLGGDSGNTIYF. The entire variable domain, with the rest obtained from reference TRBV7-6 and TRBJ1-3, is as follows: GAGVSQSPRYKVTKRGQDVALRCDPISGHVSLYWYRQALGQGPEFLTYFNYEAQQDKSGLPNDRFSAERPEGSISTLTIQRTEQRDSAMYRCASSPLGGDSGNTIYFGEGSWLTVV.

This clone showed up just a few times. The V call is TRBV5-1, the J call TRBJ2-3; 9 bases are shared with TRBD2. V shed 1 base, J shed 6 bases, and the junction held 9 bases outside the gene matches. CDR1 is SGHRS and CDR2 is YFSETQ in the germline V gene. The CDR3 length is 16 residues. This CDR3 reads CASSLTRAGGIDTQYF. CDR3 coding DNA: TGCGCCAGCAGCTTGACGCGCGCGGGGGGGATTGATACGCAGTATTTT. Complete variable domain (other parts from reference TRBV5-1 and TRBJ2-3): KAGVTQTPRYLIKTRGQQVTLSCSPISGHRSVSWYQQTPGQGLQFLFEYFSETQRNKGNFPGRFSGRQFSNSRSEMNVSTLELGDSALYLCASSLTRAGGIDTQYFGPGTRLTVL.